Listed below are T cell receptor beta chains from one sample, sequenced in a study of T-cell reconstitution after alpha-beta-depleted transplantation in children. MiXCR was run by TCRdb on the PCR reads, yielding one entry per CDR3 protein. The sample has under 50,000 distinct CDR3 sequences, around 9.2% seen once. Sample: PBMCs, mostly from graft donor cells, taken 60 days after TCRalphabeta/CD19-depleted stem cell transplant. These receptors all come from a male patient aged 2 to 9 who had a stem cell transplant for chronic granulomatous disease, so the T cells may come from the graft donor. CDR3s include the opening cysteine and the closing phenylalanine or tryptophan. A D gene is named only where the DNA matches it firmly. Rows give clone size only sometimes, using once, few, many, or a class for an expanded clone.

v_gene	abundance	j_gene	d_gene	CDR3aa	CDR3nt
TRBV2	few	TRBJ2-1	-	CASSETLSGTNEQFF	TGTGCCAGCAGTGAAACTCTATCGGGAACCAATGAGCAGTTCTTC
TRBV20-1	many	TRBJ1-5	TRBD1	CSAHPGQGGPQHF	TGCAGTGCTCACCCCGGACAGGGCGGCCCCCAGCATTTT
TRBV12-3/TRBV12-4	many	TRBJ2-3	TRBD2	CASSFMRGRAERADTQYF	TGTGCCAGCAGTTTCATGCGCGGGAGGGCCGAAAGGGCAGATACGCAGTATTTT
TRBV7-8	few	TRBJ2-3	-	CASSLLPAAASTDTQYF	TGTGCCAGCAGCTTACTTCCGGCGGCGGCTAGCACAGATACGCAGTATTTT
TRBV19	many	TRBJ2-7	-	CASSFRTENSYEQYF	TGTGCCAGTAGTTTCCGGACAGAAAACTCCTACGAGCAGTACTTC
TRBV6-2/TRBV6-3	many	TRBJ1-1	-	CASSYSGTRAFF	TGTGCCAGCAGTTACTCGGGGACGCGGGCTTTCTTT
TRBV27	-	TRBJ2-7	TRBD2	CASGVRGRSYEQYF	TGTGCCAGCGGGGTTCGCGGGAGAAGCTACGAGCAGTACTTC
TRBV20-1	many	TRBJ2-1	-	CSASGGVYNEQFF	TGCAGTGCTAGCGGAGGAGTTTACAATGAGCAGTTCTTC
TRBV5-6	medium-sized	TRBJ2-3	TRBD1	CASSLVDRGRDTQYF	TGTGCCAGCAGCTTGGTGGACAGGGGGCGCGATACGCAGTATTTT
TRBV27	many	TRBJ1-6	TRBD1	CVSGGQGGSPLHF	TGTGTCAGCGGCGGACAGGGTGGTTCACCCCTCCACTTT
TRBV25-1	many	TRBJ1-2	TRBD1	CASSETDRGRSYGYTF	TGTGCCAGCAGTGAGACCGACAGGGGGCGCAGCTATGGCTACACCTTC
TRBV6-2/TRBV6-3	many	TRBJ2-2	-	CASSPGRRITGELFF	TGTGCCAGCAGCCCGGGACGGCGTATCACCGGGGAGCTGTTTTTT
TRBV20-1	many	TRBJ2-3	TRBD2	CSARDLSGRALDTQYF	TGCAGTGCTAGAGACTTAAGCGGGAGGGCCTTAGATACGCAGTATTTT
TRBV21-1	many	TRBJ2-1	-	CASSTSGLAPYNEQFF	TGTGCCAGCAGCACCTCCGGACTAGCCCCTTACAATGAGCAGTTCTTC
TRBV5-1	-	TRBJ2-2	TRBD2	CASTIVSGSAGELFF	TGCGCCAGCACCATAGTTAGCGGGAGCGCCGGGGAGCTGTTTTTT
TRBV5-1	many	TRBJ2-1	TRBD1	CASSFLGGGRGPNNEQFF	TGCGCCAGCAGCTTCCTAGGAGGGGGCAGGGGGCCTAACAATGAGCAGTTCTTC
TRBV6-2/TRBV6-3	many	TRBJ2-1	TRBD1	CASSWGTGAFGQFF	TGTGCCAGCAGTTGGGGGACAGGGGCTTTTGGGCAGTTCTTC
TRBV12-3/TRBV12-4	many	TRBJ2-5	-	CASSSVAALGWGTQYF	TGTGCCAGCAGTTCGGTCGCGGCGCTAGGGTGGGGGACCCAGTACTTC
TRBV5-1	many	TRBJ2-3	-	CASSLEVGPTDTQYF	TGCGCCAGCAGCTTGGAGGTCGGTCCCACAGATACGCAGTATTTT
TRBV25-1	many	TRBJ2-4	-	CASSGGGGTDIQYF	TGTGCCAGCAGTGGAGGGGGGGGTACGGACATTCAGTACTTC